This T cell receptor (beta chain) was identified during a study of neurological immune-mediated disorders (dated 2019 in TCRdb). Broadly, across the study: Among the approximately 35 multiple sclerosis patients, relapsing-remitting MS accounted for about 31 and secondary progressive MS accounted for 3. Peripheral blood TCR-beta repertoires from patients with HTLV-I-associated myelopathy (HAM/TSP), patients with multiple sclerosis, and healthy controls were compared in the study using UMI-based sequencing. Longitudinal samples, technical triplicates and paired sorted CD4+ and CD8+ T-cell subsets, alongside PBMC samples, were included among the approximately 110 TCR-beta libraries. Longitudinal HAM/TSP and healthy donors had 3 time-points each (about 3-45 month intervals). The cohort was made up of 60 to 75 subjects, consisting of about 15 HAM/TSP patients, some 34 multiple sclerosis patients and about 20 healthy controls.

This clonotype has ten or more counts. Its antigen remains unidentified. No much larger clone is present one base from it, and per-base qualities are unavailable. In light of the paper, this sample's time point label describes: longitudinal time-point 2. Unsorted PBMC libraries were generated from 2 million PBMCs stored in RNAlater at -80 °C until RNA extraction. The multiple sclerosis patients were enrolled in a US clinical protocol that used magnetic resonance imaging to evaluate disease progression. PBMCs were separated from peripheral blood using Ficoll-Hypaque density gradient centrifugation and then cryopreserved in liquid nitrogen. General conclusions and limits of the study: Across subjects, expanded clones never shared an identical CDR3 amino acid sequence, which suggests that the TCR-beta repertoires in every group were private. In a phylogenetic analysis, the repertoires of 18 out of 34 MS patients fell into a single cluster of related CDR3 sequences, pointing to a possible signature at the repertoire level. The MS cluster showed no association with clinical or MRI features, and the authors stated that larger cohorts are needed. TCR clonal expansion was highest in HAM/TSP patients and lowest in MS patients, with MS patients falling below even healthy controls.

CDR1 and CDR2 are drawn from the germline V gene: SGHTA, FQGNSA. The CDR3 covers 17 residues, taking in both the cysteine and the phenylalanine. The sequence is cut down to CDR3 DNA, 51 bases in frame from base 1. Germline trimming amounts to 2 bases on V and 1 base on J, with 8 as the count of junction bases outside the gene matches. To synthesize cDNA, template-switch 5'RACE was performed with a primer carrying a 10-nucleotide random unique molecular identifier so that each TCR transcript was tagged. Every sequencing run yielded over 170 million TCR-beta sequences covering 15-18 subjects. The RNeasy kit was used for extraction of total RNA. The KAPA Real-time Library Amplification kit was used to amplify TCR-beta VDJ regions with primers targeting the TCR constant region and the 5'RACE anchor. A first PCR added sample indexes and Illumina adaptors, and a second PCR then raised library yield. After purification with Ampure beads, the TCR product of roughly 650 bp was size-selected on a 2% E-gel SizeSelection system. Before pooling, library quality was checked on a Bioanalyzer, concentration was measured with Qubit, and libraries were quantified with the Kapa Library Quantification kit. An Illumina HiSeq 2500 sequenced the libraries paired-end 2 x 150 bp. To increase sequence diversity, roughly 24-32% phiX was spiked into each library pool. The study's own analysis went as follows. The UMI-based MiGEC pipeline processed quality-filtered reads and removed over 75% of raw TCR sequences during error correction. IMGT germline references were used for aligning VDJ genes, and each clonotype was defined as a unique CDR3 amino acid sequence together with its V-J genes. Clonal expansion, Shannon diversity and CDR3 relatedness were evaluated with VDJtools (CalcPairwiseDistances, ClusterSamples), while phylogenetic trees were built in CLCbio workbench. Clones with at least 8 unique UMIs were defined as expanded, with this threshold being based on coefficient-of-variation modelling across technical triplicates. TCRdb reprocessing: public reads trimmed at Q25 with fastp, clones called with MiXCR, in-frame beta chains kept. Here each entry gathers all rows of one CDR3 protein and keeps the most common genes and DNA. It is TCRdb's table, rather than the study itself, that gives the V and J calls and clone size. For this sample the table gives approximately 80,000 distinct CDR3 sequences, of which 5% to 6% were detected only once. The top ten constitute roughly 7.9% of the sample.

The clonotype comes from a woman aged 55-69 years with multiple sclerosis. The V and J genes are TRBV7-2 and TRBJ1-5; 7 of the junction bases match TRBD1. The specimen sequenced was PBMCs. The DNA is TGTGCCAGCAGCTTACGGGCAGGGGGTTTCAGCAATCAGCCCCAGCATTTT. Its protein product is CASSLRAGGFSNQPQHF.